This T cell receptor beta chain emerged from a study of blood T cell repertoires in COVID-19 (dated by TCRdb to about 2020). In the study overall: Samples from collaborators originated in the United States, Italy and Spain and spanned both the acute and convalescent phases of COVID-19. The prospective study material was composed of cDNA or gDNA derived from T cells, B-cell-depleted T cells, or PBMCs. Subjects who had been exposed to COVID-19, were actively infected with it, or had recovered from it provided the deeply sampled blood TCRbeta repertoires that made up the dataset. The repertoires were released in a freely available public database intended as a resource for research on the immune response to SARS-CoV-2. Samples came from the ongoing ImmuneRACE study (first 160 participants) plus 1,254 subjects from 6 global collaborators. The sample metadata nearly always contained a de-identified subject ID, COVID-19 status, age in years and sex. Where available, HLA class I and class II types were taken from metadata supplied by the sample provider and were not determined by assay-based typing.

TCRbeta CDR3 regions were amplified from genomic DNA using the immunoSEQ Assay, a bias-controlled multiplex PCR. The original methods were these. Within the assay, amplification of reference gene primers was used to estimate how many nucleated cells each sample contained. Sequence reads were collapsed and filtered to measure the absolute abundance of every unique TCRbeta CDR3 rearrangement. For each sample, productive Simpson clonality was calculated as the square root of Simpson's diversity index over productive rearrangements. This is the immuneACCESS table as TCRdb keeps it, with only in-frame sequences that have V and J called. A part of the clones is gone; compared with another copy, unresolved V genes explain less than half, and the rest is unexplained. Clonal size and the V and J genes are those of that table, whereas D and trimming came from the DNA. A total of tens of thousands of clones appear in this sample, roughly 78% of them only once. The ten largest clones capture about 30% of the sample.

Results the study describes overall, beyond this receptor: How much clinical and demographic metadata was included differed by source and by participant, and the metadata was provided uncurated.

Collaborating institutions collected whole blood in K2EDTA tubes following their own protocols. Collaborator samples were shipped for TCRbeta analysis as frozen whole blood, isolated PBMCs, or DNA extracted from either sample type. CDR1 is given as SGHAT and CDR2 as FQNNGV, both from the germline V gene. Counted from cysteine to phenylalanine, this CDR3 has 14 amino acids. Here the CDR3 DNA is all that survives: 42 bases in frame from base 1. At the junction V is shortened by 4 bases and J by 4 bases, with 13 bases in between. This clone was seen just once. Its antigen target is currently unknown. Base-call qualities are not available, and no considerably larger clone is one nucleotide away.

Rearrangement joined TRBV11-2 to TRBJ2-5; a tentative D match to TRBD2 spans 6 bases. The source is a man in his 60s with acute or convalescent COVID-19. The sequencing input was peripheral blood. Here the CDR3 is given as CASSSRVGGETQYF. The nucleotide sequence is TGTGCCAGCAGCTCACGGGTCGGGGGAGAGACCCAGTACTTC.